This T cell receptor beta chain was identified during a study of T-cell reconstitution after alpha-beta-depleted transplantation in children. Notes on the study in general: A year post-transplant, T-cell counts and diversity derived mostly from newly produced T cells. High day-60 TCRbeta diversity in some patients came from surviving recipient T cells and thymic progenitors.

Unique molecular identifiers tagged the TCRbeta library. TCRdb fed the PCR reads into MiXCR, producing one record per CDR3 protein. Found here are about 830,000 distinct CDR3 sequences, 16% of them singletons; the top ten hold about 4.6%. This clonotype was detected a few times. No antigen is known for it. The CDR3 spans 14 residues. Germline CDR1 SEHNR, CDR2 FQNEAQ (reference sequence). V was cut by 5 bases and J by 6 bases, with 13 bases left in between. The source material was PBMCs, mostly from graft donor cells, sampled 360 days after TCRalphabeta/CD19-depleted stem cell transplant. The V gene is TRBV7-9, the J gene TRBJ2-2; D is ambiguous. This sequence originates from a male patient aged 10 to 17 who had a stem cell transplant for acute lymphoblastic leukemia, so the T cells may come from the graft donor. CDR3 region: CASSRLESSGELFF. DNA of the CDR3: TGTGCCAGCAGCCGCCTCGAATCCTCCGGGGAGCTGTTTTTT.